The next 3 T cell receptor beta chains were all read from a single sample in a study of T cell changes during pregnancy in multiple sclerosis. TCRdb keeps only in-frame clones here, not all; method: immunoSEQ multiplex PCR. The sample has tens of thousands of clones, approximately 90% seen once. This material consisted of CD8+ T cells from peripheral blood mononuclear cells, taken before pregnancy. The receptors here all came from a female donor with multiple sclerosis, enrolled in a pregnancy study.

This clone was seen only once. The V call is TRBV4-2, the J call TRBJ2-7, with D unresolved. The CDR3 is 15 amino acids. The V end was cut by 4 bases, the J end by 0 bases, with 13 bases between. Germline CDR1 and CDR2: LGHNA and YNFKEQ. The CDR3 is CASSPRWASSYEQYF. The CDR3 nucleotides read TGTGCCAGCAGCCCCAGGTGGGCCAGCTCCTACGAGCAGTACTTC.

This clone occurred once. V usage is TRBV19 and J usage is TRBJ2-1; 7 bases match TRBD2. The germline CDR1 and CDR2 sequences are LNHDA and SQIVND (reference sequence). The CDR3 has 15 residues. The V segment lost 5 bases and the J segment 4 bases; nucleotides outside the gene matches: 8. The CDR3 reads CASSFVGGRYNEQFF. The CDR3 DNA reads TGTGCCAGTAGTTTCGTGGGAGGGAGATACAATGAGCAGTTCTTC.

CDR3 residues: CASSYSPSGSSEQFF. For the CDR3, the DNA is TGTGCCAGCAGTTACTCCCCTAGCGGGTCGAGTGAGCAGTTCTTC. This chain joins TRBV6-5 and TRBJ2-1; TRBD2 matches 8 bases. V lost 0 bases and J lost 9; bases outside the gene matches: 7. The CDR3 totals 15 residues. CDR1 is MNHEY, CDR2 SVGAGI, per germline.